The 4 T cell receptor beta chains listed next were all sequenced from one sample in a study of read filtering for tumor transcriptome and immune sequencing. Molecular barcoded adaptors covering alpha/delta and beta/gamma chains were used on approximately 400 ng RNA. A single record per CDR3 protein comes from TCRdb applying MiXCR to the reads. Of 50,000 or so distinct CDR3 sequences in the sample, roughly 12% were seen once. Sequenced material: a population of CD138-negative cells sorted from bone marrow. Receptor source: a donor over 35 with multiple myeloma.

This clonotype was counted many times. The chain combines TRBV24-1 with TRBJ2-1, with TRBD2 identical over 7 bases. CDR1 is KGHDR and CDR2 is SFDVKD in the germline V gene. Trimming removed 4 bases from V and 0 bases from J; junction bases left unmatched: 5. The CDR3 has 16 amino acids. The CDR3 spells CATSDGGKSSYNEQFF. CDR3 DNA sequence: TGTGCCACCAGTGACGGGGGGAAGAGCTCCTACAATGAGCAGTTCTTC.

The chain recombines TRBV7-8 with TRBJ1-3; D not certain. Germline CDR1 reads SGHVS; CDR2 reads FQNEAQ. The germline V and J ends were trimmed by 2 bases and 3 bases, with 8 bases remaining between them. The CDR3 loop spans 14 amino acids. CDR3 in DNA: TGTGCCAGCAGCTTACGGAGCCTTGGAAACACCATATATTTT. The encoded protein is CASSLRSLGNTIYF. Complete variable domain (other parts from reference TRBV7-8 and TRBJ1-3): GAGVSQSPRYKVAKRGQDVALRCDPISGHVSLFWYQQALGQGPEFLTYFQNEAQLDKSGLPSDRFFAERPEGSVSTLKIQRTQQEDSAVYLCASSLRSLGNTIYFGEGSWLTVV.

Notes on this clonotype: The conserved final phenylalanine or tryptophan is absent from the CDR3, which likely points to a read error. No DNA is shown, since the ends of the CDR3 on it are uncertain; the CDR3 is the one TCRdb lists. V gene TRBV11-2 combines with J gene TRBJ2-1; the table assigns TRBD2, which was not confirmed against the DNA. In germline, CDR1 is SGHAT, CDR2 FQNNGV. The CDR3 extends over 18 residues, inclusive of both ends. This CDR3 is CASSKDQPGLAGNNEQLS.

Note on this clonotype: A far larger clone is a single base away, which makes a read error likely. This chain joins TRBV6-6 and TRBJ1-1; TRBD1 is a possible D gene (6 bases). This CDR3 has 14 amino acids. The germline V gene encodes CDR1 MNHNY and CDR2 SVGAGI (reference sequence). As DNA, the CDR3 is TGTGCCAGCAGCTCTTGGACAGCGAACACTGAAGCTTCCTTT. Its protein product is CASSSWTANTEASF.